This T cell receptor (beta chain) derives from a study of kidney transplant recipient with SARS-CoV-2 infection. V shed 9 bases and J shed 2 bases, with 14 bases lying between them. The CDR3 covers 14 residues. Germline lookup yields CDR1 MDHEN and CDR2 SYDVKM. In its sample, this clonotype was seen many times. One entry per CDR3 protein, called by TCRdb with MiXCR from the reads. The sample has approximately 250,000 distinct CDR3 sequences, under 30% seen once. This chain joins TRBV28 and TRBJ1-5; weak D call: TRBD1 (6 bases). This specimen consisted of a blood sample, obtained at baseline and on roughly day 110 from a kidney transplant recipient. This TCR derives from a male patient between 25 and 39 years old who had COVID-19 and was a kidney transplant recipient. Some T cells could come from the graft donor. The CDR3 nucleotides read TGTGCCAGTAACAGGGAGGTTGGCAATCAGCCCCAGCATTTT. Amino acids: CASNREVGNQPQHF.